Each of the 7 T cell receptor beta chains below was sequenced from the same sample in a study of blood T cell repertoires in COVID-19. Measured with immunoSEQ multiplex PCR; TCRdb has only the in-frame clones, and not every one. This sample has about 140,000 clones, with 70% to 85% found just once. The sequenced sample consisted of peripheral blood. Every receptor here comes from a man aged 60-69 years with acute or convalescent COVID-19.

This clone was seen more than once but under ten times. This rearrangement joins TRBV5-6 to TRBJ1-6, with TRBD1 identical over 8 bases. The V gene's germline CDR1 is SGHDT and CDR2 YYEEEE. The V and J ends lost 4 bases and 9 bases, in that order; junction bases with no gene match: 9. CDR3 length: 15 amino acids. The CDR3 coding sequence is TGTGCCAGCAGCGCACCACAGGGGGGGACTTCACCCCTCCACTTT. Encoded protein: CASSAPQGGTSPLHF.

This chain connects TRBV25-1 to TRBJ2-7; 7 bases map to TRBD2. Looked up from germline, CDR1 is MGHDK and CDR2 is SYGVNS. With V trimmed by 4 bases and J by 5 bases, 8 bases remained unmatched. The CDR3 spans 14 residues. The CDR3 reads CASSGGLPTHEQYF. The CDR3, as DNA: TGTGCCAGCAGTGGGGGACTACCCACCCACGAGCAGTACTTC.

This chain joins TRBV6-6 and TRBJ1-4; the D is unclear. The germline CDR1 and CDR2 sequences are MNHNY and SVGAGI (reference sequence). This CDR3 comprises 14 residues. V was pared by 6 bases and J by 5 bases, with 13 bases between. The CDR3 DNA sequence: TGTGCCAGCAGCTGGTCGCAGGAAAATGAAAAACTGTTTTTT. This encodes CASSWSQENEKLFF.

This clone has a handful of counts. The V gene is TRBV28, the J gene TRBJ1-3; 7 nucleotides line up with TRBD1. The CDR3 length is 15 residues. The ends lost 2 bases at V and 9 bases at J; junction bases unmatched: 10. Germline CDR1 is MDHEN and CDR2 is SYDVKM. Here the CDR3 reads CASSLIDREVSTIYF. The CDR3 nucleotides are TGTGCCAGCAGTTTAATCGACAGGGAGGTGAGCACCATATATTTT.

V gene TRBV6-5 combines with J gene TRBJ1-2; 7 bases line up with TRBD1. The ends lost 5 bases at V and 8 bases at J; junction bases unmatched: 5. Germline loops: CDR1 MNHEY, CDR2 SVGAGI. This CDR3 has 12 residues. This CDR3 reads CASSRQGWGYTF. CDR3 bases: TGTGCCAGCAGTCGACAGGGTTGGGGCTACACCTTC.

V gene TRBV10-2 combines with J gene TRBJ2-1; 7 nucleotides line up with TRBD2. The V and J ends lost 7 bases and 5 bases, in that order; junction bases with no gene match: 5. Germline CDR1 WSHSY, CDR2 SAAADI. The CDR3 has 13 residues. CDR3: CASNSGADNEQFF. The DNA for the CDR3 is TGCGCCAGCAACAGCGGGGCCGACAATGAGCAGTTCTTC.

V gene TRBV9 combines with J gene TRBJ2-7; a possible D gene is TRBD1 (5 bases). The CDR3 length is 14 residues. Per germline, CDR1 SGDLS and CDR2 YYNGEE. V lost 1 base and J 7 bases, leaving 15 bases between the germline ends. The CDR3 DNA follows: TGTGCCAGCAGCGTAAGGGGCTCTTCGGGTGAGCAGTACTTC. Amino acids: CASSVRGSSGEQYF.